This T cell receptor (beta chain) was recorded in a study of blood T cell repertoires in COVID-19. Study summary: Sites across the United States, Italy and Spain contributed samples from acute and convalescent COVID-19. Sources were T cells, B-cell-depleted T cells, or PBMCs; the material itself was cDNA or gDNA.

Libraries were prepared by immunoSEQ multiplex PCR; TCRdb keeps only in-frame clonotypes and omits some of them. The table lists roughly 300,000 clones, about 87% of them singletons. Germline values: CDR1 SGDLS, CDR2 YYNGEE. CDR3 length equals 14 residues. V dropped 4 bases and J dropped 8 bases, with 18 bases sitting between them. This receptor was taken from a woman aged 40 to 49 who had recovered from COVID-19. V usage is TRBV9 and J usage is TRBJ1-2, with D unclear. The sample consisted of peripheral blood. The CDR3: CASSRDSPTEGYTF. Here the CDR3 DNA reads TGTGCCAGCAGCCGCGATAGCCCCACGGAGGGCTACACCTTC.